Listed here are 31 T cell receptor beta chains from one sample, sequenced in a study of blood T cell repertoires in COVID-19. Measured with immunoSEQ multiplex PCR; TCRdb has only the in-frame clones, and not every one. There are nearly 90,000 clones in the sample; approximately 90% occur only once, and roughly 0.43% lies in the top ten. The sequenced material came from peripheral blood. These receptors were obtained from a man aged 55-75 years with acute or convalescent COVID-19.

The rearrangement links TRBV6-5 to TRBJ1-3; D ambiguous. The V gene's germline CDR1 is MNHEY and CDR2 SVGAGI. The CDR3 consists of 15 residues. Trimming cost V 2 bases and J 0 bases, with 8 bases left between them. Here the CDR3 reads CASSYGAISGNTIYF. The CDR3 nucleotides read TGTGCCAGCAGTTACGGAGCGATCTCTGGAAACACCATATATTTT.

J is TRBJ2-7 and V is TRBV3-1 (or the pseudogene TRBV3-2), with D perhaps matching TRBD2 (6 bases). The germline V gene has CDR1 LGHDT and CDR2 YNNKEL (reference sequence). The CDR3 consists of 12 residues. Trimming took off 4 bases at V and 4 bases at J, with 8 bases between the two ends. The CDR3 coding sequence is TGTGCCAGCAGCCTCGGGGGATACGAGCAGTACTTC. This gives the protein CASSLGGYEQYF.

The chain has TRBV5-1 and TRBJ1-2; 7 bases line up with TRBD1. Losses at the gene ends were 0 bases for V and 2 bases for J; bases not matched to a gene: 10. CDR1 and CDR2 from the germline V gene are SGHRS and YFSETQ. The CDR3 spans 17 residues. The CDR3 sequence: CASSLGMGQLTNYGYTF. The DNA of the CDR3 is TGCGCCAGCAGCTTGGGTATGGGACAGCTAACCAACTATGGCTACACCTTC. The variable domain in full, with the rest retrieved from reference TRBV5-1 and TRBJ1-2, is KAGVTQTPRYLIKTRGQQVTLSCSPISGHRSVSWYQQTPGQGLQFLFEYFSETQRNKGNFPGRFSGRQFSNSRSEMNVSTLELGDSALYLCASSLGMGQLTNYGYTFGSGTRLTVV.

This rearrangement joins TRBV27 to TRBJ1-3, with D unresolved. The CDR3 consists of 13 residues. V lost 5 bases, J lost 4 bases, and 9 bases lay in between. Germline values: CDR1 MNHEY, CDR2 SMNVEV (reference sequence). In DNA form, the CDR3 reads TGTGCCAGCAGTGAAGCTACCGGAAACACCATATATTTT. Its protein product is CASSEATGNTIYF.

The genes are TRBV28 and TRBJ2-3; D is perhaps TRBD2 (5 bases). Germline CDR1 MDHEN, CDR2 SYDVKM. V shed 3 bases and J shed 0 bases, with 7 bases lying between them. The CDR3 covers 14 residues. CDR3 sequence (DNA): TGTGCCAGCAGTTTGGGCGGGAGCACAGATACGCAGTATTTT. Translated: CASSLGGSTDTQYF. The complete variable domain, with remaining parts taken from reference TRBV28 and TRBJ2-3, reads DVKVTQSSRYLVKRTGEKVFLECVQDMDHENMFWYRQDPGLGLRLIYFSYDVKMKEKGDIPEGYSVSREKKERFSLILESASTNQTSMYLCASSLGGSTDTQYFGPGTRLTVL.

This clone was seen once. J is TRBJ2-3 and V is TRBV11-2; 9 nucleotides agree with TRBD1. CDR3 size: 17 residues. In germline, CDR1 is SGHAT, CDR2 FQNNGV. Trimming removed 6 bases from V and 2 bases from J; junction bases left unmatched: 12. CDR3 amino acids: CASRRTGGGGTTDTQYF. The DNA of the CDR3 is TGTGCCAGCAGGCGAACAGGGGGCGGGGGAACCACAGATACGCAGTATTTT.

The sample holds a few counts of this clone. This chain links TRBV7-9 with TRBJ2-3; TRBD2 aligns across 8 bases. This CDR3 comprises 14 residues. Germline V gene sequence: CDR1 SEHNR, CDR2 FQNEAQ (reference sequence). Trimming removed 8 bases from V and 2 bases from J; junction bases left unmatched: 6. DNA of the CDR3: TGTGCCAGCGGCACTAGCGGTAACACAGATACGCAGTATTTT. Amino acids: CASGTSGNTDTQYF.

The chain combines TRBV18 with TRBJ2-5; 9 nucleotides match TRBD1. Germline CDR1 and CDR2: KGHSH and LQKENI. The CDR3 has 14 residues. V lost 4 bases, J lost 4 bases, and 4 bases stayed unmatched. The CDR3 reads CASSLDRGTETQYF. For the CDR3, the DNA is TGTGCCAGCTCACTCGACAGGGGGACAGAGACCCAGTACTTC.

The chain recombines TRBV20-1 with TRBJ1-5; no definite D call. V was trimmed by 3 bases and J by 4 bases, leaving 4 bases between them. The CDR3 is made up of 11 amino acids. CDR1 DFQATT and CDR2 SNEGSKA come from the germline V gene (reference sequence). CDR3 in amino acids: CSASPNQPQHF. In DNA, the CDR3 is TGCAGTGCTAGCCCGAATCAGCCCCAGCATTTT.

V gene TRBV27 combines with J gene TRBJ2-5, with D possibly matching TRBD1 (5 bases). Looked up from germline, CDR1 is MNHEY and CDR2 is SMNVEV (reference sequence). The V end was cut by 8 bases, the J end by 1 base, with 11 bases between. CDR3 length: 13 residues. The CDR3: CASGARFQETQYF. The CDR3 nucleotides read TGTGCCAGCGGGGCACGGTTCCAAGAGACCCAGTACTTC.

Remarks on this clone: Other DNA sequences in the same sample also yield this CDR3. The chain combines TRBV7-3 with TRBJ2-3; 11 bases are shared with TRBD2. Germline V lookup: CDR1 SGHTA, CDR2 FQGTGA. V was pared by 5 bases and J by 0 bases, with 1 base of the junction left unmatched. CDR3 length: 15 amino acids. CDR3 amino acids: CASSLAGGSTDTQYF. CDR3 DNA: TGTGCCAGCAGCCTAGCGGGGGGTAGCACAGATACGCAGTATTTT.

The CDR3 coding sequence is TGTGCCAGCAGCCGGGACAGGGGGCGAGAAAAACTGTTTTTT. Its translation: CASSRDRGREKLFF. The V gene is TRBV2, the J gene TRBJ1-4; 12 positions match TRBD1. The trim removed 6 bases at V and 8 bases at J, leaving 4 bases unmatched. Germline V gene lookup returns CDR1 SNHLY and CDR2 FYNNEI. This CDR3 is built from 14 residues.

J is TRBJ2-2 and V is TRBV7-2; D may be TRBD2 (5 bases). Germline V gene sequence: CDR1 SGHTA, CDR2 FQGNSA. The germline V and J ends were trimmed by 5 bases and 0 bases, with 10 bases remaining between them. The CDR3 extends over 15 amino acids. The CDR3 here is CASSQDWANTGELFF. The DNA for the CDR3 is TGTGCCAGCAGCCAGGACTGGGCGAACACCGGGGAGCTGTTTTTT.

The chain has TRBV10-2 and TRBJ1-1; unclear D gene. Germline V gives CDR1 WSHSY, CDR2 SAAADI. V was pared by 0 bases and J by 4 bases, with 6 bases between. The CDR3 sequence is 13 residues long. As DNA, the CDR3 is TGCGCCAGCAGTGAGTCTCTTCGCACTGAAGCTTTCTTT. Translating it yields CASSESLRTEAFF.

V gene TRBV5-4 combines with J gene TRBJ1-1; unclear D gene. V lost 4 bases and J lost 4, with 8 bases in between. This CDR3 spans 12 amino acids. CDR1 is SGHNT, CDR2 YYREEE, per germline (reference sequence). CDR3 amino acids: CASSPRGTEAFF. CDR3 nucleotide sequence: TGTGCCAGCAGCCCCCGCGGCACTGAAGCTTTCTTT.

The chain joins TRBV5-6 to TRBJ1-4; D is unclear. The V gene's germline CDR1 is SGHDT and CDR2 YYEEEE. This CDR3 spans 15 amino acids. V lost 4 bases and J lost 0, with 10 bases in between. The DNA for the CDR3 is TGTGCCAGCAGCGGAGATAGGCCAACTAATGAAAAACTGTTTTTT. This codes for CASSGDRPTNEKLFF.

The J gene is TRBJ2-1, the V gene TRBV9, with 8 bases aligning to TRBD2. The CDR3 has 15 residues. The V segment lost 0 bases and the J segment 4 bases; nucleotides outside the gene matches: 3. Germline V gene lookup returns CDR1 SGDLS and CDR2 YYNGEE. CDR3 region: CASSVDGRGYNEQFF. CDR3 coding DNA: TGTGCCAGCAGCGTAGACGGGAGGGGATACAATGAGCAGTTCTTC.

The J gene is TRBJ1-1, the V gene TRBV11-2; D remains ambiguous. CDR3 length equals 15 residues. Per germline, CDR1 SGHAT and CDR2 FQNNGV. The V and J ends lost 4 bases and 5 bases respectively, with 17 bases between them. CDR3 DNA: TGTGCCAGCAGCTCAGGCTTCCCTGGGGAGACTGAAGCTTTCTTT. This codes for CASSSGFPGETEAFF.

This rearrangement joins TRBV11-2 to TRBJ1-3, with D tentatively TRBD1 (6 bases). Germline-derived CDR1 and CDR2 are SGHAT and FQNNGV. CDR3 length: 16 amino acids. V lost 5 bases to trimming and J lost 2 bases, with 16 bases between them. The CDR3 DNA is TGTGCCAGCAGCGCCCTAGTGGGGGCGGCTGGAAACACCATATATTTT. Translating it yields CASSALVGAAGNTIYF.

CDR3 sequence (DNA): TGCGCCAGCAGGTCCGGGACAGCCTCCTACGAGCAGTACTTC. Amino acid sequence: CASRSGTASYEQYF. The chain carries TRBV10-2 and TRBJ2-7; 7 bases are shared with TRBD1. The junction had 5 bases not matched to a gene; V was cut back by 6 bases and J by 0 bases. The CDR3 sequence is 14 residues long. The germline CDR1 and CDR2 sequences are WSHSY and SAAADI.

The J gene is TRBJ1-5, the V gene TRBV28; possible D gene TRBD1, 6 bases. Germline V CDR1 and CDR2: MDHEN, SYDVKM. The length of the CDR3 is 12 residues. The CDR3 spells CAARGGNQPQHF. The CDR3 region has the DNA TGTGCAGCCAGGGGAGGCAATCAGCCCCAGCATTTT.

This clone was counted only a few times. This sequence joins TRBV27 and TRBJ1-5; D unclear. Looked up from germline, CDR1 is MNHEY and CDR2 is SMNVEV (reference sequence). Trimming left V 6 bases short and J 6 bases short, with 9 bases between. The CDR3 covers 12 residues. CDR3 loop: CASSRFGQPQHF. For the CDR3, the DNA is TGTGCCAGCAGCCGATTCGGTCAGCCCCAGCATTTT.

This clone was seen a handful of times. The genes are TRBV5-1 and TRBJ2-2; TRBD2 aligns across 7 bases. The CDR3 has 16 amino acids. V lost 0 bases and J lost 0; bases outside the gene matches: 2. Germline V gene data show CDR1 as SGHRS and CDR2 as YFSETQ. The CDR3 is CASSLAGTTNTGELFF. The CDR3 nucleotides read TGCGCCAGCAGCTTGGCCGGGACTACGAACACCGGGGAGCTGTTTTTT.

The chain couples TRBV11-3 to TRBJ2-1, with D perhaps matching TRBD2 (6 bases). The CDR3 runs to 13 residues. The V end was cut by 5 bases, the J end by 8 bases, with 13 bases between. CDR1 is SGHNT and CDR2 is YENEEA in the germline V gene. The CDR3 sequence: CASSNSPGDEQFF. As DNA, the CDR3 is TGTGCCAGCAGCAATAGTCCGGGGGATGAGCAGTTCTTC.

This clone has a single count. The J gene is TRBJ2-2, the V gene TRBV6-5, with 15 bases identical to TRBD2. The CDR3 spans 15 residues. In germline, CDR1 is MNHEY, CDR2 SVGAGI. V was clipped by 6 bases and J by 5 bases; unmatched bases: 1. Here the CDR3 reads CASRGLAGGTGELFF. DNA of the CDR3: TGTGCCAGCAGGGGACTAGCGGGAGGTACCGGGGAGCTGTTTTTT.

CDR3 nucleotide sequence: TGTGCCAGCAGTTACGAAGGGGCGTCTAGCGGTACGCAGTATTTT. Residues: CASSYEGASSGTQYF. The chain has TRBV6-6 and TRBJ2-3, with 7 positions matching TRBD2. The CDR3 loop spans 15 amino acids. The junction had 10 bases not matched to a gene; V was cut back by 2 bases and J by 8 bases. Germline CDR1 reads MNHNY; CDR2 reads SVGAGI (reference sequence).

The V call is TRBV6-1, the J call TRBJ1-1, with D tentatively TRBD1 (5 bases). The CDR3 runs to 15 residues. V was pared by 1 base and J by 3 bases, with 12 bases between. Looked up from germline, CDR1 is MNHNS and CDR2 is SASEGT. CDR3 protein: CASSEDWQGDTEAFF. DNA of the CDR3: TGTGCCAGCAGTGAAGACTGGCAGGGTGACACTGAAGCTTTCTTT.

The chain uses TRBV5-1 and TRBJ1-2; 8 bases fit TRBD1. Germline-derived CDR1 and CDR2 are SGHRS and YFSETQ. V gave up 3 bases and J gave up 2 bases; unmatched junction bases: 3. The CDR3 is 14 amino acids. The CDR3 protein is CASSSRQGNYGYTF. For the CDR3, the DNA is TGCGCCAGCAGCTCTCGACAGGGGAACTATGGCTACACCTTC.

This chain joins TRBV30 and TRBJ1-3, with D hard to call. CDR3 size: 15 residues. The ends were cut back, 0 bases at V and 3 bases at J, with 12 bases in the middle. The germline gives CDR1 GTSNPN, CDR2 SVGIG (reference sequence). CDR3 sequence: CAWSVPREGGNTIYF. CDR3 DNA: TGTGCCTGGAGTGTACCGAGGGAAGGTGGAAACACCATATATTTT.

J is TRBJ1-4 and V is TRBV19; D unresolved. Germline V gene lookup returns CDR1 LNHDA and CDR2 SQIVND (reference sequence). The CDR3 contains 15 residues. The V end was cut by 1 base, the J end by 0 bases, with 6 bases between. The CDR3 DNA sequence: TGTGCCAGTAGTATAGCACATGCAACTAATGAAAAACTGTTTTTT. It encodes CASSIAHATNEKLFF.

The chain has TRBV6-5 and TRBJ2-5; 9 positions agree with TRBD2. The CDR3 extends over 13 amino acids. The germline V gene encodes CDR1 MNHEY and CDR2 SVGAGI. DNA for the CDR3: TGTGCAGGCGAGACTAGCGGCGAAGAGACCCAGTACTTC. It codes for CAGETSGEETQYF.